A selection of T cell receptor beta chains follows, all from one sample in a study of blood T cell repertoires in COVID-19. The protocol was immunoSEQ multiplex PCR, while the TCRdb copy is restricted to in-frame clones and leaves out a portion. The sample holds around 99,000 clones; 79% are singletons and the top ten take around 18%. Sequencing was done on a sample of peripheral blood. These receptors all come from an elderly woman with active or convalescent COVID-19. Each CDR3 is given without its conserved first and last residue. The size of a clone is reported for some rows only, either as once, few or many, or as a class for expanded clones.

len | j_gene | v_gene | abundance | CDR3aa
15 | TRBJ2-5 | TRBV3-1/TRBV3-2 | NA | ASSQDSQGGFQETQY
16 | TRBJ1-5 | TRBV16 | NA | ASSRLGTGGGSNQPQH
12 | TRBJ2-3 | TRBV9 | NA | ASRPGLATDTQY
14 | TRBJ2-6 | TRBV7-8 | NA | ASTAYRIPGANVLT
9 | TRBJ1-1 | TRBV12-3/TRBV12-4 | NA | ASSLRAQAF
12 | TRBJ2-7 | TRBV7-2 | few | ASSSEGMGDEQY
14 | TRBJ1-2 | TRBV5-1 | NA | ASSLVPGQVSDGYT
11 | TRBJ2-2 | TRBV5-1 | NA | ASSSGLTGELF
12 | TRBJ1-4 | TRBV11-2 | NA | ASSLPDRAEKLF
13 | TRBJ2-7 | TRBV11-3 | NA | ASSPGGDLYAEQY
14 | TRBJ1-1 | TRBV11-2 | NA | ASSFGTGPRGTEAF
13 | TRBJ1-5 | TRBV27 | once | ASSSSTGGNQPQH
14 | TRBJ2-3 | TRBV19 | NA | ASTPAGSRRTDTQY
15 | TRBJ2-6 | TRBV6-1 | once | ASSELQGLGGANVLT
10 | TRBJ1-1 | TRBV19 | NA | ASSILGAEAF
15 | TRBJ2-3 | TRBV5-1 | NA | ASSSLTGGASTDTQY
13 | TRBJ2-7 | TRBV9 | NA | ARNPRLGAPYEQY
12 | TRBJ2-7 | TRBV5-1 | NA | ASSLASGNYEQY
12 | TRBJ1-1 | TRBV5-1 | NA | ASSLYGQNTEAF
13 | TRBJ1-1 | TRBV4-1 | NA | ASSQDTGSRVQAF